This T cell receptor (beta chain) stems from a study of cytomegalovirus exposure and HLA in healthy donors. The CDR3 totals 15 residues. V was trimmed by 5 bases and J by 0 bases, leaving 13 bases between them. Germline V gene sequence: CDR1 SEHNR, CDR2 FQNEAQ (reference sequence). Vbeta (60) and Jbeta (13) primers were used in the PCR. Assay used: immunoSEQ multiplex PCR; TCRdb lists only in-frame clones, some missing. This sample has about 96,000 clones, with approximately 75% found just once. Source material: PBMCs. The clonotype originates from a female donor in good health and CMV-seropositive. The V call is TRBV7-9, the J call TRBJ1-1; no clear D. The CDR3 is CASSPGSFMNTEAFF. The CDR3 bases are TGTGCCAGCAGCCCCGGGAGTTTCATGAACACTGAAGCTTTCTTT.